The T cell receptor (beta chain) described here comes from a study of chemoradiotherapy in HPV16-positive cancers. Study-level background: Candidate HPV-specific T-cell clones and common TCR motifs came from functional assays in a couple of HPV16-positive patients. Notes on the study in general: During treatment, candidate HPV-specific clones and E7-related motifs expanded in tumor. HPV-responsive T-cell expansion during chemoradiotherapy was linked to improved recurrence-free survival in HPV16-positive patients.

Repertoires were generated with immunoSEQ multiplex PCR, while TCRdb's copy carries only in-frame clones and drops some. Among approximately 12,000 clones listed, approximately 93% were seen once. Turning to this clone: Its specificity is unknown.

Repeated repertoire sampling spanned the course of chemoradiotherapy. CDR1 is LNHDA and CDR2 is SQIVND in the germline V gene (reference sequence). V shed 3 bases and J shed 1 base, with 6 bases lying between them. The CDR3 covers 13 residues. The sequence derives from a human donor with HPV-associated anogenital cancer. The sequencing here drew on blood, taken from a patient who underwent chemoradiotherapy. V gene TRBV19 combines with J gene TRBJ1-1, with unresolved D. DNA for the CDR3: TGTGCCAGTAGTATCTCTGAGAACACTGAAGCTTTCTTT. It codes for CASSISENTEAFF.